This TCR beta chain derives from a study of blood T cell repertoires in COVID-19. The CDR3 is 15 residues long. V gave up 5 bases and J gave up 5 bases; unmatched junction bases: 9. CDR1 and CDR2 from the germline V gene are LNHDA and SQIVND (reference sequence). Data came from immunoSEQ multiplex PCR; TCRdb stores just in-frame clones and leaves some out. The profile shows fewer than 350,000 clones, around 90% of them singletons. Sequencing input: PBMCs or T cells enriched from blood (not recorded which). The sequence came from a woman in her twenties or thirties with acute COVID-19. The chain recombines TRBV19 with TRBJ2-5; 9 bases align to TRBD1. The DNA of the CDR3 is TGTGCCAGTAGTGTATCACCGGGACAGGGTGAGACCCAGTACTTC. Amino acids: CASSVSPGQGETQYF.